The 10 T cell receptor beta chains reported below all come from one sample, sequenced in a study of diagnostic markers for celiac disease (dated by TCRdb to about 2020). The sequencing machine was an Illumina MiSeq. After reprocessing by TCRdb, each CDR3 protein sequence is one entry, and no DNA is given. The sample table on file contains 350 to 450 distinct CDR3 sequences. Approximately 49% of the sample goes to the ten largest clones. Sequencing used either unsorted cells or a sorted T cell fraction (not recorded which). These receptors were obtained from a human donor. This table probably holds off-target reads from a library built for another chain.

This clonotype is identified as medium-sized from frequency. The chain recombines TRBV7-9 with TRBJ1-5; as DNA is missing, the TRBD1 call by TCRdb cannot be tested. The germline gives CDR1 SEHNR, CDR2 FQNEAQ (reference sequence). The CDR3 is made up of 15 amino acids. The CDR3 loop is CASSATGDSNQPQHF.

This clonotype is labeled medium-sized based on frequency. The CDR3 loop reads CASSLAPGTDTQYF. The chain links TRBV7-2 to TRBJ2-3. Germline CDR1 and CDR2: SGHTA and FQGNSA. CDR3 length: 14 amino acids.

This clonotype is called large based on its frequency. The chain recombines TRBV27 with TRBJ2-2. This CDR3 has 14 amino acids. Looked up from germline, CDR1 is MNHEY and CDR2 is SMNVEV (reference sequence). This chain's CDR3 is CASTPIGDTGELFF.

This clonotype is labeled medium-sized based on frequency. This chain uses TRBV7-2 with TRBJ2-1. Per germline, CDR1 SGHTA and CDR2 FQGNSA. There are 15 residues in the CDR3. The CDR3 loop is CASSFTALSYNEQFF.

This clonotype is classed as large (0.1 to 1%) by frequency. This rearrangement joins TRBV12-3 or TRBV12-4 to TRBJ1-1; TCRdb reports TRBD1, a call that lacks DNA to check it against. The CDR3 totals 13 residues. The CDR3 sequence: CASRKGGATEAFF.

Its frequency marks this clonotype as large. The chain is built from TRBV5-1 and TRBJ1-6; TCRdb indicates TRBD1, and absent DNA this call remains unverified. Germline V CDR1 and CDR2: SGHRS, YFSETQ. The CDR3 spans 15 residues. The CDR3: CASSLAPGLNSPLHF.

Frequency places this clonotype as medium-sized. The chain carries TRBV28 and TRBJ1-4; TCRdb's assignment of TRBD1 cannot be checked, as there is no DNA. CDR1 is MDHEN and CDR2 is SYDVKM in the germline V gene. The CDR3 runs to 17 residues. The CDR3 loop is CASSLSRSGGVWEKLFF.

This clonotype ranks as large in terms of frequency. The chain recombines TRBV14 with TRBJ2-3; the D call from TCRdb, TRBD1, cannot be confirmed without DNA. CDR3 length: 16 amino acids. CDR1 and CDR2 from the germline V gene are SGHDN and FVKESK. Here the CDR3 reads CASSSRDRGWTDTQYF.

The chain links TRBV5-1 to TRBJ2-5. The V gene's germline CDR1 is SGHRS and CDR2 YFSETQ. The CDR3 extends over 13 amino acids. The CDR3 loop reads CASSLAATETQYF.

This clonotype is labeled large based on frequency. V gene TRBV5-8 combines with J gene TRBJ2-2; no DNA is available, so the TRBD2 call from TCRdb remains unchecked. The CDR3 spans 17 residues. CDR1 is SGHTS and CDR2 is YDEGEE in the germline V gene. CDR3 sequence reads: CASSPSGTSGVTGELFF.